A single T cell receptor (beta chain) is shown here with its context. As yet, its antigen is unknown. This entry comes from a study of CD4+ T cells in melanoma. Study findings and constraints: Diverse differentiation states were reported for melanoma neoantigen-specific CD4+ T cells.

Data came from immunoSEQ multiplex PCR; TCRdb stores just in-frame clones and leaves some out. The profile shows about 9,600 clones, around 70% of them singletons. Between the trimmed V and J ends, which lost 10 bases and 7 bases, there was a span of 17 bases. This CDR3 is 12 amino acids long. CDR1 and CDR2 (germline): ENHRY, SYGVKD. This clonotype originated in a human donor with melanoma. This chain joins TRBV10-3 and TRBJ2-7; no clear D. Sequencing was performed on cells from a culture (not recorded whether cultured in vitro). The CDR3 region is CATGPSEWEQYF. The CDR3 DNA follows: TGTGCCACCGGGCCGAGCGAGTGGGAGCAGTACTTC.